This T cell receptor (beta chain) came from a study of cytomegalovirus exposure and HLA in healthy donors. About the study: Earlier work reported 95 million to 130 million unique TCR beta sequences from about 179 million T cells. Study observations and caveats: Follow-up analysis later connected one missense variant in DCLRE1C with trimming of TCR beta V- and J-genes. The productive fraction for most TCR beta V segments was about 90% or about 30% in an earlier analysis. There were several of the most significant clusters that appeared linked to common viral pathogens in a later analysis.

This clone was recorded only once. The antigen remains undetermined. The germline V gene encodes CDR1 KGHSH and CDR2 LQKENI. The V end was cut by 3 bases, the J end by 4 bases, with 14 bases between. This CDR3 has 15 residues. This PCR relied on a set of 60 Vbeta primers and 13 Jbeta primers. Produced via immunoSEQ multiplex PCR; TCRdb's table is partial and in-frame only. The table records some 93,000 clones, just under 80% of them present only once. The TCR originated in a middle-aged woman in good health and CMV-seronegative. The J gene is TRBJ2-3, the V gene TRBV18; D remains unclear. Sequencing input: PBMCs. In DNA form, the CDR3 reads TGTGCCAGCTCACCTTTTTCTAGGAATTCAGATACGCAGTATTTT. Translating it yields CASSPFSRNSDTQYF.